This T cell receptor (beta chain) was found in a study of blood T cells in healthy people across ages (dated by TCRdb to 2013 to 2016). With respect to the entire study: In model experiments, roughly one uniquely barcoded TCR beta cDNA molecule per two T cells was captured by template switching. Age-related changes in TCR beta repertoire diversity were measured in the study by deep sequencing normalized with unique cDNA molecular identifiers. The donors were divided into four age groups: young (average around 17 years), middle-aged (around 37), aged (62) and long-lived (about 90). Donors of different ages were randomly distributed across sequencing lanes to avoid experimental bias. For two donors (one aged 18 to 29 and one aged 80 or older), the study analyzed two additional independent replicas of 1 million unique cDNA reads from the same blood draw.

This clonotype came up a few times. The specificity of this receptor is unknown. Base qualities are missing; no much larger clone stands one base away. Libraries were prepared through 5' RACE. The data were produced on an Illumina HiSeq 2500. A second PCR of roughly 7 to 12 cycles was run with a J-beta primer mix and a sample-barcoded 5' primer. Each TCR beta cDNA molecule received a unique molecular identifier from a template-switch 5' adaptor carrying 12 random nucleotides. At least 2.5 million CDR3-containing paired-end reads were obtained from each sample. First-strand cDNA was synthesized from all RNA with the Mint cDNA synthesis kit, primed by a TRBC-specific oligonucleotide. Following uracil-DNA glycosylase treatment, a first 18-cycle PCR with universal primers M1SS and BC2_uni_R was performed on all cDNA. The original pipeline was this. For normalization, 1 million high-quality reads were randomly selected from each sample, with every read carrying a distinct molecular identifier. Instead of being binned into consensus sequences, reads with shared molecular identifiers were discarded. MiTCR, run with a Q25 quality threshold and the strictest error-elimination algorithm, handled CDR3 identification, clonotype clustering and error correction. A nonparametric unseen species model with Euler transformation was used to estimate a lower bound on total TCR beta diversity. Clones were called with MiXCR by TCRdb after fastp trimmed the public reads at Q25, and only in-frame beta chains were retained. Rows are combined by CDR3 protein, so each entry shows the most common genes and DNA. The authors' filters were not applied to this entry. The sample table records about 2 million distinct CDR3 sequences; just under 50% of these occur just once. Less than 2.5% of the sample rests with the top ten.

Here is what the overall study found, with its caveats: Donor CMV infection status was unknown, potentially confounding age-related changes in expanded clonotypes. As age increased, observed TCR beta diversity per million T cells dropped in a roughly linear way, and a significant reduction was already evident by age 40. Observed TCR beta diversity correlated strongly with the percentage of naive T cells measured by flow cytometry. Estimates of total diversity based on one million sequenced T cells were regarded as lower bounds and as underestimates. Because profiling used bulk unsorted PBMCs, naive and antigen-experienced compartments could not be compared conclusively. Compared with the aged group, the long-lived group had more naive CD4+ T cells, fewer expanded clones and increased TCR diversity, suggesting age selection.

Systemically healthy Caucasian individuals from Russia, some 36 in total and aged 6 to 90 years, were included as donors. Each donor gave approximately 9.4 milliliters of peripheral blood, drawn into EDTA-treated Vacutainer tubes. Ficoll-Paque density-gradient centrifugation was used to isolate PBMCs, with at least 6.5 million per sample. Total RNA was extracted from PBMCs with Trizol reagent, with at least 5 micrograms obtained per sample. The percentages of naive CD45RAhigh/CD27high T cells were determined by flow cytometry on a PBMC aliquot from every donor. CDR1 and CDR2 were assigned from the germline V gene as SQVTM and ANQGSEA. The CDR3 runs 13 amino acids, cysteine and phenylalanine included. CDR3 DNA only is kept here, 39 bases in frame from base 1. V and J are truncated by 6 bases and 4 bases respectively, leaving an intervening sequence of 15 bases.

Material for sequencing was blood. Rearrangement joined TRBV29-1 to TRBJ2-5; the D segment cannot be called with confidence. The clonotype originates from a woman in her thirties or forties in good health. The CDR3 loop reads CSVQARAAETQYF. The nucleotide sequence reads TGCAGCGTCCAAGCCCGGGCGGCAGAGACCCAGTACTTC.